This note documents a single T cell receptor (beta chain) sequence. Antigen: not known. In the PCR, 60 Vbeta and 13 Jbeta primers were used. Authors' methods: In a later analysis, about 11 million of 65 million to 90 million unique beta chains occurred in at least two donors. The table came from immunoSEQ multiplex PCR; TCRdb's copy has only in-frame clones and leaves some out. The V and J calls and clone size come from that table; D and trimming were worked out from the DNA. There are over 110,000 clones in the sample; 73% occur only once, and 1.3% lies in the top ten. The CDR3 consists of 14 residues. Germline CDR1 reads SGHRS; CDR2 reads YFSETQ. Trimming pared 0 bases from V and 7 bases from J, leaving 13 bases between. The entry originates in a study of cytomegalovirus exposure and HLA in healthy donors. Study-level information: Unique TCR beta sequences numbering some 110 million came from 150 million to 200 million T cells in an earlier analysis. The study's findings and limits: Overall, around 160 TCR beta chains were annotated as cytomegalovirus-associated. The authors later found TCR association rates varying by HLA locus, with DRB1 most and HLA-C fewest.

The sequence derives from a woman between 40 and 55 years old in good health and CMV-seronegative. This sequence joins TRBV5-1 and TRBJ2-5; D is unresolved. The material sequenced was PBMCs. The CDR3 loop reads CASSLEQHPGTQYF. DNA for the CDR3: TGCGCCAGCAGCTTGGAACAACACCCGGGGACCCAGTACTTC.